This TCR beta chain was found in a study of shared clonotypes between healthy human individuals. Study overall: Those who served as donors were a couple of women and three men between the ages of 18 and 49. Regarding the study as a whole: Shared across several donors were roughly 5.3% of the naive CD4 clonotypes.

A CD45RA-negative memory subset and a CD45RA+ naive subset were separated from the CD4+ cells. The CDR3 length is 15 residues. Germline CDR1 and CDR2: SGHVS and FQNEAQ. The V gene end was trimmed by 2 bases and the J gene end by 8 bases; junction bases not matched to a gene: 11. TCRdb's copy holds only in-frame clones and misses some; the assay was immunoSEQ multiplex PCR. The repertoire has 950,000 to 1,200,000 clones, about 72% of them found once; the top ten carry 0.85% to 1%. This clone was detected only once. Antigen unknown. This chain uses TRBV7-8 with TRBJ1-2, with 7 bases identical to TRBD1. The receptor's source is a man younger than 30 in good health. Some clones in this sample may be carry-over from other donors' samples. What was sequenced was memory CD4+ T cells from PBMCs. Subset of the sample: CD45RA-negative fraction. The CDR3 coding sequence is TGTGCCAGCAGCTTAAGCGGACAGGTGGGCCTCGGCTACACCTTC. The encoded protein is CASSLSGQVGLGYTF.